The following is a TCR beta chain sequence with its context. What it binds is unknown. The CDR3 contains 17 residues. V dropped 3 bases and J dropped 2 bases, with 17 bases sitting between them. Germline-derived CDR1 and CDR2 are WSHSY and SAAADI. This sample stems from a study of cytomegalovirus exposure and HLA in healthy donors. Study-level findings and limits: Using a false discovery rate of 0.05, a later analysis showed that 15,000 to 20,000 TCR beta sequences were associated with HLA alleles. Later work found most CMV-associated TCR beta chains apparently HLA-restricted. V- and J-gene trimming of TCR beta was linked (in a later analysis) to a missense DCLRE1C variant.

The PCR contained 60 Vbeta and 13 Jbeta primers. Assay used: immunoSEQ multiplex PCR; TCRdb lists only in-frame clones, some missing. The table records 80,000 to 100,000 clones, more than 60% of them present only once. The sequenced sample consisted of PBMCs. This clonotype was obtained from a man in his forties or fifties in good health and CMV-seronegative. This chain connects TRBV10-2 to TRBJ1-5; D unclear. The CDR3 DNA is TGCGCCAGCAGTGATCTGCCACGACCGGGTGGCAATCAGCCCCAGCATTTT. Translating it yields CASSDLPRPGGNQPQHF.